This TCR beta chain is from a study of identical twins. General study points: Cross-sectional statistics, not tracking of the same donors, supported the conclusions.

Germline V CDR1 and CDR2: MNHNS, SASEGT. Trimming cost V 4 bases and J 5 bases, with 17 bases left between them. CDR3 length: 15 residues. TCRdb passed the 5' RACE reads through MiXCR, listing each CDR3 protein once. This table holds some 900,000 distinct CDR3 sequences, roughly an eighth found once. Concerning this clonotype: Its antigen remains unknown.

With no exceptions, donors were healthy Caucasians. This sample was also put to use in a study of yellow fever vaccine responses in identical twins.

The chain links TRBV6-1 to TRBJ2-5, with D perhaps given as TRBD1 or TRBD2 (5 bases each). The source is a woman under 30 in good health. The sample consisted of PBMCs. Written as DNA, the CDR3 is TGTGCCAGCAGTGGAGGGGTAGTCGGGGCGGAGACCCAGTACTTC. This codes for CASSGGVVGAETQYF.